These 24 T cell receptor beta chains came from one sample sequenced in a study of blood T cell repertoires in COVID-19. Data came from immunoSEQ multiplex PCR; TCRdb stores just in-frame clones and leaves some out. The data contain 200,000 to 250,000 clones, roughly 87% of them singletons. Sample: PBMCs or T cells enriched from blood (not recorded which). The source of these receptors is a man younger than 35 with acute COVID-19.

This chain joins TRBV4-2 and TRBJ2-3, with 7 bases that match TRBD2. This CDR3 has 15 amino acids. The germline V gene has CDR1 LGHNA and CDR2 YNFKEQ. With 2 bases clipped from V and 0 bases from J, the junction kept 2 bases outside the gene matches. CDR3 DNA: TGTGCCAGCAGCCAACTAGCGGACAGCACAGATACGCAGTATTTT. It codes for CASSQLADSTDTQYF.

V gene TRBV5-6 combines with J gene TRBJ2-7; TRBD1 matches 7 bases. There are 15 residues in the CDR3. After removal of 3 bases from V and 3 bases from J, the junction contained 9 bases not matched to a gene. Germline V gives CDR1 SGHDT, CDR2 YYEEEE. CDR3 coding DNA: TGTGCCAGCAGCTCCGACAGGGACCCTTTCTACGAGCAGTACTTC. Translated: CASSSDRDPFYEQYF. Looking up the rest from reference TRBV5-6 and TRBJ2-7 gives the full variable domain: DAGVTQSPTHLIKTRGQQVTLRCSPKSGHDTVSWYQQALGQGPQFIFQYYEEEERQRGNFPDRFSGHQFPNYSSELNVNALLLGDSALYLCASSSDRDPFYEQYFGPGTRLTVT.

The rearrangement uses TRBV28 and TRBJ2-1; the match to TRBD2 covers 11 bases. This CDR3 comprises 16 residues. Germline-derived CDR1 and CDR2 are MDHEN and SYDVKM. V was pared by 5 bases and J by 8 bases, with 11 bases of the junction left unmatched. The CDR3 DNA reads as TGTGCCAGCAGTGCTGTTCGCCTAGCGGGAGGCCATGAGCAGTTCTTC. This encodes CASSAVRLAGGHEQFF.

This chain uses TRBV19 with TRBJ2-3, with D tentatively TRBD1 (6 bases). The CDR3 length is 16 residues. Germline loops: CDR1 LNHDA, CDR2 SQIVND (reference sequence). V lost 7 bases and J 2 bases, leaving 19 bases between the germline ends. In DNA, the CDR3 is TGTGCCAGTACCCCCCAGTGGCAGGGGCCCACAGATACGCAGTATTTT. This encodes CASTPQWQGPTDTQYF.

V usage is TRBV18 and J usage is TRBJ1-6; D uncertain. Germline V CDR1 and CDR2: KGHSH, LQKENI. V lost 3 bases and J 4 bases, leaving 7 bases between the germline ends. The CDR3 contains 14 residues. The CDR3 sequence is CASSPTAYNSPLHF. The CDR3 coding sequence is TGTGCCAGCTCACCTACTGCTTATAATTCACCCCTCCACTTT.

This rearrangement joins TRBV30 to TRBJ1-2; D remains ambiguous. Germline loops: CDR1 GTSNPN, CDR2 SVGIG (reference sequence). This CDR3 has 13 amino acids. With 0 bases removed from V and 6 bases from J, the gap between germline ends came to 11 bases. The CDR3 spells CAWSVSGFDGYTF. For the CDR3, the DNA is TGTGCCTGGAGTGTGTCAGGTTTTGATGGCTACACCTTC.

V and J are TRBV30 and TRBJ1-6; no definite D call. Germline CDR1 GTSNPN, CDR2 SVGIG (reference sequence). Trimming cost V 0 bases and J 8 bases, with 11 bases left between them. The CDR3 sequence is 14 residues long. The CDR3 region has the DNA TGTGCCTGGAGTGTAGAGGCGTGGGATTCACCCCTCCACTTT. Amino acids: CAWSVEAWDSPLHF.

J is TRBJ2-7 and V is TRBV18; D unresolved. The CDR3 length is 14 residues. V lost 2 bases, J lost 3 bases, and 11 bases lay in between. Germline V gene data show CDR1 as KGHSH and CDR2 as LQKENI. The CDR3 spells CASSPTGSLYEQYF. DNA of the CDR3: TGTGCCAGCTCACCAACCGGGTCCCTCTACGAGCAGTACTTC.

The rearrangement links TRBV18 to TRBJ2-5; TRBD2 agrees at 11 bases. Per the germline V gene, CDR1 is KGHSH and CDR2 is LQKENI. Trimming cost V 5 bases and J 5 bases; bases outside gene matches: 16. This CDR3 has 18 residues. The DNA of the CDR3 is TGTGCCAGCTCATCCCGAACATTAGCGGGAGGGCAGGAGGAGACCCAGTACTTC. Translating it yields CASSSRTLAGGQEETQYF.

This clone was seen more than once but under ten times. The rearrangement uses TRBV5-8 and TRBJ1-2; the match to TRBD1 covers 10 bases. Germline values: CDR1 SGHTS, CDR2 YDEGEE. The junction had 8 bases not matched to a gene; V was cut back by 3 bases and J by 9 bases. This CDR3 comprises 14 residues. The CDR3: CASSSLGQGKSYTF. For the CDR3, the DNA is TGTGCCAGCAGCTCCTTGGGACAGGGGAAAAGCTACACCTTC.

V usage is TRBV3-1 (or the pseudogene TRBV3-2) and J usage is TRBJ1-5, with 7 bases aligning to TRBD1. The germline V gene has CDR1 LGHDT and CDR2 YNNKEL (reference sequence). V shed 1 base, J shed 11 bases, and the junction held 5 bases outside the gene matches. The CDR3 runs 13 residues. In nucleotides, the CDR3 is TGTGCCAGCAGCCAAGCGGGACAGCCGTCCCAGCATTTT. The encoded protein is CASSQAGQPSQHF.

This clone was counted between two and nine times. The chain links TRBV19 to TRBJ2-5, with unresolved D. Germline CDR1 LNHDA, CDR2 SQIVND (reference sequence). V was shortened by 7 bases and J by 1 base, with 13 bases between the two germline ends. The CDR3 runs 14 residues. The CDR3 loop reads CASKFQTPQETQYF. CDR3 DNA sequence: TGTGCCAGTAAATTTCAGACACCCCAAGAGACCCAGTACTTC.

The chain joins TRBV6-5 to TRBJ1-2; no reliable D call. The V end lost 6 bases, the J end lost 8 bases, and 22 bases lay between the germline ends. CDR1 MNHEY and CDR2 SVGAGI come from the germline V gene. The CDR3 is 15 residues long. CDR3 in amino acids: CASSPDTPYSKGYTF. In DNA form, the CDR3 reads TGTGCCAGCAGCCCCGACACGCCCTACTCTAAAGGCTACACCTTC.

V usage is TRBV7-2 and J usage is TRBJ2-7, with 13 bases lining up with TRBD2. CDR1 is SGHTA and CDR2 is FQGNSA in the germline V gene. The CDR3 length is 16 residues. V was clipped by 3 bases and J by 2 bases; unmatched bases: 4. The CDR3, as DNA: TGTGCCAGCAGCTTGATAACTAGCGGGAGGGCCTACGAGCAGTACTTC. Translated, it gives CASSLITSGRAYEQYF. The variable domain in full, completed from reference TRBV7-2 and TRBJ2-7, reads GAGVSQSPSNKVTEKGKDVELRCDPISGHTALYWYRQSLGQGLEFLIYFQGNSAPDKSGLPSDRFSAERTGGSVSTLTIQRTQQEDSAVYLCASSLITSGRAYEQYFGPGTRLTVT.

Only one count was recorded for this clone. The chain carries TRBV5-6 and TRBJ1-2, with D maybe TRBD1 (5 bases). V was trimmed by 5 bases and J by 0 bases, leaving 11 bases between them. The CDR3 extends over 14 amino acids. The germline CDR1 and CDR2 sequences are SGHDT and YYEEEE. The CDR3 sequence: CASSRQPSNYGYTF. CDR3 coding DNA: TGTGCCAGCAGTAGACAGCCCTCTAACTATGGCTACACCTTC. The full variable domain, completed using reference TRBV5-6 and TRBJ1-2, is DAGVTQSPTHLIKTRGQQVTLRCSPKSGHDTVSWYQQALGQGPQFIFQYYEEEERQRGNFPDRFSGHQFPNYSSELNVNALLLGDSALYLCASSRQPSNYGYTFGSGTRLTVV.

This sequence joins TRBV4-1 and TRBJ2-7; D remains unclear. Germline-derived CDR1 and CDR2 are MGHRA and YSYEKL. V was trimmed by 1 base and J by 1 base, leaving 8 bases between them. The CDR3 totals 14 residues. The CDR3 sequence: CASSQADSSYEQYF. DNA for the CDR3: TGCGCCAGCAGCCAAGCAGACTCGTCCTACGAGCAGTACTTC.

This sequence joins TRBV6-2 or TRBV6-3 and TRBJ2-7, with a possible D match to TRBD2 (6 bases). The CDR3 runs 16 residues. From germline, CDR1 is MNHEY and CDR2 SVGEGT. V was shortened by 2 bases and J by 2 bases, with 16 bases between the two germline ends. The CDR3 region has the DNA TGTGCCAGCAGTTACGGGACCTCTAGCGCCGCCTACGAGCAGTACTTC. Protein sequence: CASSYGTSSAAYEQYF.

The chain carries TRBV28 and TRBJ2-1; a possible D gene is TRBD2 (6 bases). V was trimmed by 9 bases and J by 6 bases, leaving 24 bases between them. Germline CDR1 and CDR2: MDHEN and SYDVKM. The CDR3 is 16 residues long. CDR3 amino acids: CASSQEGFPFTNEQFF. The CDR3 region has the DNA TGTGCCAGTAGTCAGGAGGGCTTCCCTTTTACCAATGAGCAGTTCTTC.

The rearrangement joins TRBV27 to TRBJ2-3, with D perhaps matching TRBD1 (6 bases). The CDR3 covers 14 residues. In germline, CDR1 is MNHEY, CDR2 SMNVEV (reference sequence). Trimming left V 2 bases short and J 2 bases short, with 8 bases between. The chain's CDR3 is CASSLGQSTDTQYF. Written as DNA, the CDR3 is TGTGCCAGCAGTTTAGGACAGTCCACAGATACGCAGTATTTT.

In its sample, this clone was seen once. The V call is TRBV6-1, the J call TRBJ1-5; no reliable D call. V dropped 3 bases and J dropped 0 bases, with 9 bases sitting between them. Germline values: CDR1 MNHNS, CDR2 SASEGT. CDR3 length: 15 residues. DNA of the CDR3: TGTGCCAGCAGTGAGGCGGGCGCTAGCAATCAGCCCCAGCATTTT. Translating it yields CASSEAGASNQPQHF.

The rearrangement joins TRBV4-1 to TRBJ1-5; D gene unclear. The CDR3 sequence is 16 residues long. Looked up from germline, CDR1 is MGHRA and CDR2 is YSYEKL. V gave up 0 bases and J gave up 2 bases, with 11 bases separating them. The CDR3 DNA is TGCGCCAGCAGCCAAGATTCCGGGTACGGCAATCAGCCCCAGCATTTT. It translates to CASSQDSGYGNQPQHF.

This chain connects TRBV29-1 to TRBJ2-3, with D possibly being TRBD2 (6 bases). The CDR3 is 15 residues long. The ends were cut back, 0 bases at V and 4 bases at J, with 14 bases in the middle. Germline loops: CDR1 SQVTM, CDR2 ANQGSEA. The CDR3 DNA sequence: TGCAGCGTTGAAGACTGGGGGGACTCGCCAGATACGCAGTATTTT. Residues: CSVEDWGDSPDTQYF.

The CDR3 here is CASKGTSGNNEQFF. DNA for the CDR3: TGCGCCAGCAAGGGGACTAGCGGGAACAATGAGCAGTTCTTC. The rearrangement uses TRBV5-1 and TRBJ2-1, with 13 bases aligning to TRBD2. The V gene's germline CDR1 is SGHRS and CDR2 YFSETQ. There are 14 residues in the CDR3. With V trimmed by 6 bases and J by 5 bases, 2 bases remained unmatched.

The genes are TRBV9 and TRBJ2-7; the match to TRBD1 covers 7 bases. Per the germline V gene, CDR1 is SGDLS and CDR2 is YYNGEE. V shed 4 bases and J 5 bases; nucleotides not matched to a gene: 12. This CDR3 has 15 residues. CDR3 DNA: TGTGCCAGCAGCCCACGAACAGGGGCTGAACACGAGCAGTACTTC. Its translation: CASSPRTGAEHEQYF. Full variable domain (missing parts from reference TRBV9 and TRBJ2-7): DSGVTQTPKHLITATGQRVTLRCSPRSGDLSVYWYQQSLDQGLQFLIQYYNGEERAKGNILERFSAQQFPDLHSELNLSSLELGDSALYFCASSPRTGAEHEQYFGPGTRLTVT.